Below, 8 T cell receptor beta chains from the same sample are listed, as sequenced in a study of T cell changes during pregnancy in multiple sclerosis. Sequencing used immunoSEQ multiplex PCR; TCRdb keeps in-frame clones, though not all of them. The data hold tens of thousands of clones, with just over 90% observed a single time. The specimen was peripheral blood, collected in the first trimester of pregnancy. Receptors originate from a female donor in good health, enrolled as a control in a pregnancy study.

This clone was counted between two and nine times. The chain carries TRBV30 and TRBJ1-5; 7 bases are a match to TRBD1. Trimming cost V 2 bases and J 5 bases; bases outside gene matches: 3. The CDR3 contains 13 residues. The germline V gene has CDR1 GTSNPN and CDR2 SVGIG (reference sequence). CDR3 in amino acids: CAWSKGGDQPQHF. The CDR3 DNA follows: TGTGCCTGGAGTAAAGGGGGCGATCAGCCCCAGCATTTT.

CDR3 in DNA: TGTGCCAGCAGTGGGTCCGGGGGTACGCAGTATTTT. This gives the protein CASSGSGGTQYF. The chain combines TRBV6-1 with TRBJ2-3; D is perhaps TRBD2 (6 bases). Per germline, CDR1 MNHNS and CDR2 SASEGT. The CDR3 has 12 residues. V lost 4 bases and J lost 8, with 10 bases in between.

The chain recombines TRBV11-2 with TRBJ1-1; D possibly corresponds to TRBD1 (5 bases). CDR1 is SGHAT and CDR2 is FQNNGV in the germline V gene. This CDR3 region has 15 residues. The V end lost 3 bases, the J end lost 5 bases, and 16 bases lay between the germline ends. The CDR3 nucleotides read TGTGCCAGCAGCTTGGACGGGGGTTCGAATACTGAAGCTTTCTTT. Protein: CASSLDGGSNTEAFF.

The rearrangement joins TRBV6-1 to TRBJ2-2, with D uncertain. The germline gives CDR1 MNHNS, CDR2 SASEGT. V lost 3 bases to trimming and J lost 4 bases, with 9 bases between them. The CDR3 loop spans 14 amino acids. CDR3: CASSDPPGTGELFF. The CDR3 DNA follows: TGTGCCAGCAGTGATCCGCCGGGCACCGGGGAGCTGTTTTTT.

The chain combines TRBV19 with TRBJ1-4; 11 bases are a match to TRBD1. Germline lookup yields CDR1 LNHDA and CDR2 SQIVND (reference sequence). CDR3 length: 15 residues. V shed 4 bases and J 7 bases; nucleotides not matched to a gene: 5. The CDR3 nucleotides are TGTGCCAGTAGTAGGGACAGGGGGATCGCTGAAAAACTGTTTTTT. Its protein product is CASSRDRGIAEKLFF.

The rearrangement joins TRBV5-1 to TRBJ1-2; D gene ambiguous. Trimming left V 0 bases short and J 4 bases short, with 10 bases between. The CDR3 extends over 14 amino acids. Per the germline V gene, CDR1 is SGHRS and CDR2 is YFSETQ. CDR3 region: CASSLGQAFYGYTF. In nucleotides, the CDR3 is TGCGCCAGCAGCTTGGGCCAGGCTTTCTATGGCTACACCTTC. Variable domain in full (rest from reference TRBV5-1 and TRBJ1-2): KAGVTQTPRYLIKTRGQQVTLSCSPISGHRSVSWYQQTPGQGLQFLFEYFSETQRNKGNFPGRFSGRQFSNSRSEMNVSTLELGDSALYLCASSLGQAFYGYTFGSGTRLTVV.

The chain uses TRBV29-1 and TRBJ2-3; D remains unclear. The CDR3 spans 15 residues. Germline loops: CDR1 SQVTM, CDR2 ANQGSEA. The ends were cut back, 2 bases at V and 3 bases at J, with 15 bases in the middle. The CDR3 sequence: CSVERRGGMTDTQYF. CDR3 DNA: TGCAGCGTTGAAAGACGAGGTGGAATGACAGATACGCAGTATTTT.

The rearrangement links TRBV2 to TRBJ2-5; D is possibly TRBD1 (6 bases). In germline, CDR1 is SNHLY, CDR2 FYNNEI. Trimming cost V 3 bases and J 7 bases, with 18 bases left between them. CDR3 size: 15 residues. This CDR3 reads CASSDWQGLAGTQYF. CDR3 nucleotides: TGTGCCAGCAGTGATTGGCAGGGGTTGGCGGGGACCCAGTACTTC.